These 25 T cell receptor beta chains came from one sample sequenced in a study of STAT5B mutations in CD4+ large granular lymphocyte leukemia. Only in-frame clones appear in the TCRdb table, and some are missing; sequencing was by immunoSEQ multiplex PCR. The sample includes around 30,000 clones, more than 60% of them seen just once. What was sequenced was CD4+ T cells from blood buffy coats. These receptors originate from a human donor in good health.

For the CDR3, the DNA is TGTGCCAGCAGTCCGACCCCGGGACAGGGAGACGAGCAGTACTTC. Translation: CASSPTPGQGDEQYF. This chain connects TRBV6-6 to TRBJ2-7, with 9 bases lining up with TRBD1. The CDR3 covers 15 residues. Germline loops: CDR1 MNHNY, CDR2 SVGAGI (reference sequence). The junction had 10 bases not matched to a gene; V was cut back by 5 bases and J by 5 bases.

This chain uses TRBV14 with TRBJ2-3; 9 positions match TRBD2. The germline V gene encodes CDR1 SGHDN and CDR2 FVKESK. V gave up 2 bases and J gave up 4 bases; unmatched junction bases: 7. The CDR3 contains 16 residues. In DNA form, the CDR3 reads TGTGCCAGCAGCCAATGGCGGGAGGGCCCCGCAGATACGCAGTATTTT. It is translated as CASSQWREGPADTQYF.

This clone showed up just a few times. This sequence joins TRBV18 and TRBJ1-5; D not resolved. The V gene's germline CDR1 is KGHSH and CDR2 LQKENI. This CDR3 has 10 residues. The ends were cut back, 9 bases at V and 5 bases at J, with 5 bases in the middle. The CDR3 is CARVDQPQHF. The CDR3 nucleotides read TGTGCCAGGGTTGATCAGCCCCAGCATTTT.

The V and J genes are TRBV11-2 and TRBJ2-2; no clear D. The germline V gene has CDR1 SGHAT and CDR2 FQNNGV. The V end was cut by 2 bases, the J end by 0 bases, with 7 bases between. CDR3 size: 15 residues. For the CDR3, the DNA is TGTGCCAGCAGCTTACAGCTAGCGAACACCGGGGAGCTGTTTTTT. This translates into CASSLQLANTGELFF.

The V and J genes are TRBV7-9 and TRBJ2-1, with D tentatively TRBD2 (6 bases). V lost 3 bases, J lost 2 bases, and 11 bases lay in between. CDR1 is SEHNR and CDR2 is FQNEAQ in the germline V gene (reference sequence). CDR3 length equals 15 residues. The CDR3 DNA follows: TGTGCCAGCAGCTTCGTTCGCGGGGCCTACAATGAGCAGTTCTTC. Protein sequence: CASSFVRGAYNEQFF.

CDR3 sequence reads: CASSQMTGAPYGYTF. The CDR3 bases are TGTGCCAGCAGTCAAATGACAGGGGCCCCCTATGGCTACACCTTC. J is TRBJ1-2 and V is TRBV2, with 8 bases matching TRBD1. The CDR3 contains 15 residues. The germline V gene has CDR1 SNHLY and CDR2 FYNNEI. With 5 bases clipped from V and 4 bases from J, the junction kept 9 bases outside the gene matches.

This chain uses TRBV10-3 with TRBJ1-2; D is perhaps TRBD1 (6 bases). The germline V and J ends were trimmed by 6 bases and 1 base, with 12 bases remaining between them. The CDR3 has 14 residues. Looked up from germline, CDR1 is ENHRY and CDR2 is SYGVKD. This chain's CDR3 is CAISSDSRNYGYTF. DNA of the CDR3: TGTGCCATCAGCTCGGACAGTCGTAACTATGGCTACACCTTC.

The genes are TRBV11-1 and TRBJ2-3; TRBD1 is a possible D gene (6 bases). This CDR3 has 15 amino acids. Germline CDR1 SGHAT, CDR2 FQDESV (reference sequence). Between the trimmed V and J ends, which lost 5 bases and 2 bases, there was a span of 14 bases. CDR3 in amino acids: CASSLRGTPTDTQYF. CDR3 nucleotide sequence: TGTGCCAGCAGCCTCAGGGGTACCCCCACAGATACGCAGTATTTT.

The chain joins TRBV6-1 to TRBJ1-5, with D maybe TRBD1 (6 bases). Germline values: CDR1 MNHNS, CDR2 SASEGT. This CDR3 is 15 amino acids long. V lost 2 bases and J lost 9, with 17 bases in between. CDR3 DNA sequence: TGTGCCAGCAGTGAATCGCGGGGGCCCGGGCGGCCCCAGCATTTT. Protein: CASSESRGPGRPQHF.

The chain's CDR3 is CASSGDTYGYTF. In DNA, the CDR3 is TGCGCCAGCAGTGGGGACACCTATGGCTACACCTTC. The chain carries TRBV10-2 and TRBJ1-2; D possibly corresponds to TRBD1 (6 bases). The CDR3 contains 12 residues. V gave up 4 bases and J gave up 4 bases, with 7 bases separating them. Per the germline V gene, CDR1 is WSHSY and CDR2 is SAAADI.

V is TRBV7-8 and J is TRBJ2-7; possibly TRBD2 for D (5 bases). Germline CDR1 reads SGHVS; CDR2 reads FQNEAQ. This CDR3 region has 16 residues. The V end lost 2 bases, the J end lost 3 bases, and 17 bases lay between the germline ends. The CDR3 loop reads CASSLFPVPGGYEQYF. CDR3 DNA: TGTGCCAGCAGCTTATTTCCGGTCCCAGGAGGCTACGAGCAGTACTTC.

This chain links TRBV2 with TRBJ1-5; D is uncertain. V lost 2 bases to trimming and J lost 5 bases, with 10 bases between them. The V gene's germline CDR1 is SNHLY and CDR2 FYNNEI. The length of the CDR3 is 14 residues. The CDR3 region has the DNA TGTGCCAGCAGTGAACGGGAATCCCATCAGCCCCAGCATTTT. The encoded protein is CASSERESHQPQHF.

The V and J genes are TRBV4-2 and TRBJ1-2; D gene unclear. Germline assignment: CDR1 LGHNA and CDR2 YNFKEQ. V lost 0 bases, J lost 0 bases, and 11 bases lay in between. CDR3 length: 16 residues. The CDR3 DNA reads as TGTGCCAGCAGCCAAGAGGTCCGGCCTTCTAACTATGGCTACACCTTC. Translating gives CASSQEVRPSNYGYTF.

The chain carries TRBV7-2 and TRBJ2-7, with 9 bases aligning to TRBD1. This CDR3 contains 15 residues. Germline loops: CDR1 SGHTA, CDR2 FQGNSA. Trimming took 3 bases from V and 5 from J; bases not matched to a gene: 8. CDR3 coding DNA: TGTGCCAGCAGCTTCCCGGGACAGGGCGGCAACGAGCAGTACTTC. Amino acid sequence: CASSFPGQGGNEQYF.

The rearrangement uses TRBV29-1 and TRBJ2-2; tentative D call: TRBD2 (5 bases). Germline V gene sequence: CDR1 SQVTM, CDR2 ANQGSEA. The V gene lost 6 bases and the J gene lost 2 bases, with 13 bases spanning the gap. The CDR3 covers 14 residues. In DNA, the CDR3 is TGCAGCGTCGAGGCGGGCAGAAACACCGGGGAGCTGTTTTTT. The encoded protein is CSVEAGRNTGELFF.

The rearrangement links TRBV7-6 to TRBJ1-3, with D possibly TRBD1 on 5 matching bases. The CDR3 runs 14 residues. V lost 3 bases to trimming and J lost 4 bases, with 10 bases between them. Germline lookup yields CDR1 SGHVS and CDR2 FNYEAQ. The DNA for the CDR3 is TGTGCCAGCAGCTTCGGGCAGGGCGGAAACACCATATATTTT. Its translation: CASSFGQGGNTIYF.

Here the CDR3 DNA reads TGTGCCAGCAGTGAGGCCGGGACAGAGAACACCGGGGAGCTGTTTTTT. Amino acid sequence: CASSEAGTENTGELFF. The rearrangement uses TRBV6-1 and TRBJ2-2; 7 bases match TRBD1. With 3 bases clipped from V and 1 base from J, the junction kept 5 bases outside the gene matches. The CDR3 consists of 16 residues. Germline CDR1 and CDR2: MNHNS and SASEGT.

The chain employs TRBV2 and TRBJ1-1, with 7 bases aligning to TRBD1. Germline-derived CDR1 and CDR2 are SNHLY and FYNNEI. After removal of 2 bases from V and 0 bases from J, the junction contained 9 bases not matched to a gene. This CDR3 comprises 17 residues. This CDR3 is CASSERDRLPLNTEAFF. The CDR3 DNA sequence: TGTGCCAGCAGTGAACGGGACAGATTACCGCTGAACACTGAAGCTTTCTTT.

This clone turned up a few times. The V gene is TRBV11-1, the J gene TRBJ1-6, with D unclear. The CDR3 sequence is 15 residues long. Trimming took off 3 bases at V and 2 bases at J, with 8 bases between the two ends. The V gene's germline CDR1 is SGHAT and CDR2 FQDESV (reference sequence). The DNA of the CDR3 is TGTGCCAGCAGCTTGGGTCTAGCCTATAATTCACCCCTCCACTTT. Its protein product is CASSLGLAYNSPLHF.

The CDR3 spells CASKEGGSTGELFF. The CDR3 DNA reads TGTGCCAGCAAGGAAGGAGGGAGCACCGGGGAGCTGTTTTTT. The chain links TRBV7-9 to TRBJ2-2; TRBD2 is a possible D gene (6 bases). CDR3 length: 14 amino acids. In germline, CDR1 is SEHNR, CDR2 FQNEAQ (reference sequence). Trimming removed 7 bases at V and 4 bases at J, with 13 bases between.

CDR3 residues: CASSPRTLSNTGELFF. The CDR3 DNA reads as TGTGCCAGCAGCCCCCGGACACTTTCGAACACCGGGGAGCTGTTTTTT. This rearrangement joins TRBV9 to TRBJ2-2, with D possibly matching TRBD1 (5 bases). V lost 4 bases, J lost 0 bases, and 13 bases lay in between. This CDR3 has 16 amino acids. Germline V gene data show CDR1 as SGDLS and CDR2 as YYNGEE.

This clone has more than one count but fewer than ten. The rearrangement links TRBV30 to TRBJ2-7, with D perhaps assigned TRBD1 or TRBD2 (5 bases each). The CDR3 has 11 amino acids. Germline lookup yields CDR1 GTSNPN and CDR2 SVGIG (reference sequence). The V and J ends lost 0 bases and 12 bases respectively, with 12 bases between them. CDR3 sequence (DNA): TGTGCCTGGAGTGTAGGGACGGGCCGGTACTTC. It yields the protein CAWSVGTGRYF.

The chain uses TRBV19 and TRBJ1-3; D remains ambiguous. The CDR3 has 16 amino acids. The V gene lost 7 bases and the J gene lost 0 bases, with 16 bases spanning the gap. CDR1 and CDR2 from the germline V gene are LNHDA and SQIVND (reference sequence). The CDR3 DNA is TGTGCCAGTATGGAAACGAGAAAAGACTCTGGAAACACCATATATTTT. Encoded protein: CASMETRKDSGNTIYF.

The chain uses TRBV5-4 and TRBJ2-6, with TRBD2 as a possible D gene (5 bases). Germline V gene data show CDR1 as SGHNT and CDR2 as YYREEE (reference sequence). This CDR3 spans 19 amino acids. V was trimmed by 4 bases and J by 0 bases, leaving 20 bases between them. CDR3 in amino acids: CASSRRVNSFNSGANVLTF. The DNA of the CDR3 is TGTGCCAGCAGCCGGCGGGTGAACAGTTTCAACTCTGGGGCCAACGTCCTGACTTTC.

The rearrangement joins TRBV6-5 to TRBJ1-3; D is perhaps TRBD1 (5 bases). CDR3 length: 14 amino acids. Trimming left V 4 bases short and J 8 bases short, with 15 bases between. Germline CDR1 MNHEY, CDR2 SVGAGI. The CDR3 loop is CASSSFAGGYTIYF. CDR3 sequence (DNA): TGTGCCAGCAGTTCCTTTGCGGGGGGGTACACCATATATTTT.